This TCR beta chain stems from a study of radiation and T cells in renal cell carcinoma. Time point described: baseline pretreatment blood. Sample treatment: 15 Gy SBRT to primary tumor, nephrectomy 4 weeks later. Blood was sampled at baseline, 2 weeks and 4 weeks after SBRT. TCRdb keeps only in-frame clones here, not all; method: immunoSEQ multiplex PCR. Among 45,000 to 65,000 clones listed, approximately 80% were seen once. The sequence came from a man aged 60-69 years with renal cell carcinoma. The material was blood, obtained from a patient whose treatment included radiotherapy and nephrectomy.

This CDR3 reads CASSMGTRNTEAFF. CDR3 nucleotide sequence: TGTGCCAGTAGTATGGGTACACGGAACACTGAAGCTTTCTTT. This rearrangement joins TRBV19 to TRBJ1-1; the D is unclear. Germline-derived CDR1 and CDR2 are LNHDA and SQIVND (reference sequence). V lost 3 bases and J 1 base, leaving 9 bases between the germline ends. The CDR3 spans 14 residues.